This TCR beta chain was sequenced during a study of T cells in Graves' hyperthyroidism and ophthalmopathy. Notes on the study in general: The authors' 13 V-J model separated ophthalmopathy from stable hyperthyroidism.

CDR3 length: 14 amino acids. V trimming: 7 bases; J trimming: 2 bases; junction bases outside the gene matches: 6. Germline-derived CDR1 and CDR2 are MNHNS and SASEGT. Template material for amplifying TCR beta CDR3 regions consisted of RNA transcripts. The HTBI primer set was used in a first-round RT-PCR of the TCR CDR3. TCRdb fed the multiplex PCR reads into MiXCR, producing one record per CDR3 protein. The sample carries about 290,000 distinct CDR3 sequences, around 15% recorded once. This clonotype has a handful of counts. The antigen remains undetermined. The receptor was isolated from a woman aged 45-65 years with Graves' hyperthyroidism that later progressed to Graves' ophthalmopathy. The chain recombines TRBV6-1 with TRBJ1-1, with 8 bases that match TRBD1. Material for sequencing was blood. The CDR3 nucleotides read TGTGCCAGCATTCCACAGGGGGTCAACACTGAAGCTTTCTTT. It is translated as CASIPQGVNTEAFF.